Listed below are T cell receptor beta chains from one sample, sequenced in a study of blood T cell repertoires in COVID-19. Measured with immunoSEQ multiplex PCR; TCRdb has only the in-frame clones, and not every one. The data hold 110,000 to 150,000 clones, with approximately 87% observed a single time. Sequencing was performed on peripheral blood. The origin of the receptors is a human donor in a cohort sampled during active COVID-19. Each CDR3 is given with its conserved first and last residue. The D gene is left open where the match is weak. A clone size is listed for some rows: how often the clone was seen (once, few, many), or a class if it is expanded.

clone_size: NA; v_call: TRBV19; j_call: TRBJ1-4; d_call: TRBD1; cdr3_nt: TGTGCCAGTAGTATAGACCGGACAGGGACTACTAATGAAAAACTGTTTTTT; cdr3_aa: CASSIDRTGTTNEKLFF
clone_size: NA; v_call: TRBV9; j_call: TRBJ2-7; d_call: TRBD1; cdr3_nt: TGTGCCAGCAGCCCCGGACAGGGGATGGGCTACGAGCAGTACTTC; cdr3_aa: CASSPGQGMGYEQYF
clone_size: NA; v_call: TRBV14; j_call: TRBJ2-2; d_call: NA; cdr3_nt: TGTGCCAGCAGCCTCAGCACCGGGGAGCTGTTTTTT; cdr3_aa: CASSLSTGELFF
clone_size: NA; v_call: TRBV19; j_call: TRBJ2-1; d_call: TRBD1; cdr3_nt: TGTGCCAGTAGCCGGGACAGAAACAATGAGCAGTTCTTC; cdr3_aa: CASSRDRNNEQFF
clone_size: NA; v_call: TRBV7-2; j_call: TRBJ2-3; d_call: TRBD2; cdr3_nt: TGTGCCAGCAGCTTTCAAGGAGCGGGGGTTACGGATACGCAGTATTTT; cdr3_aa: CASSFQGAGVTDTQYF
clone_size: few; v_call: TRBV7-9; j_call: TRBJ1-2; d_call: NA; cdr3_nt: TGTGCCAGCAGCTTCCCCCCAGGGTCGGATGGGTTAGGCTACACCTTC; cdr3_aa: CASSFPPGSDGLGYTF
clone_size: NA; v_call: TRBV10-3; j_call: TRBJ1-2; d_call: NA; cdr3_nt: TGTGCCATCAGTGACGATTTCCCGGGTGGCTACACCTTC; cdr3_aa: CAISDDFPGGYTF
clone_size: NA; v_call: TRBV7-3; j_call: TRBJ2-3; d_call: TRBD2; cdr3_nt: TGTGCCAGCAGCCTGACCGGGACTAGCGGAACCACGTATACGCAGTATTTT; cdr3_aa: CASSLTGTSGTTYTQYF
clone_size: once; v_call: TRBV6-2/TRBV6-3; j_call: TRBJ1-3; d_call: NA; cdr3_nt: TGTGCCAGCAGTTCGCCAGGGATTGGAAACACCATATATTTT; cdr3_aa: CASSSPGIGNTIYF
clone_size: NA; v_call: TRBV23-1; j_call: TRBJ2-5; d_call: NA; cdr3_nt: TGCGCCAGCAGCCGTCAAACACAGGGACAAGAGACCCAGTACTTC; cdr3_aa: CASSRQTQGQETQYF
clone_size: once; v_call: TRBV4-1; j_call: TRBJ2-6; d_call: TRBD1; cdr3_nt: TGCGCCAGCAGCCACCCCGGGACAGTAATATCTGGGGCCAACGTCCTGACTTTC; cdr3_aa: CASSHPGTVISGANVLTF
clone_size: NA; v_call: TRBV19; j_call: TRBJ2-5; d_call: NA; cdr3_nt: TGTGCCAGTAGTATAGGTTCCGGGAAAGAGACCCAGTACTTC; cdr3_aa: CASSIGSGKETQYF
clone_size: NA; v_call: TRBV19; j_call: TRBJ1-3; d_call: TRBD1; cdr3_nt: TGTGCCAGCTCGCAGGGGGCTGGAAACACCATATATTTT; cdr3_aa: CASSQGAGNTIYF
clone_size: NA; v_call: TRBV19; j_call: TRBJ2-7; d_call: TRBD1; cdr3_nt: TGTGCCAGTAGTATAGCTGGACAGGGGCTCAACGAGCAGTACTTC; cdr3_aa: CASSIAGQGLNEQYF
clone_size: NA; v_call: TRBV7-3; j_call: TRBJ1-1; d_call: TRBD1; cdr3_nt: TGTGCCAGCAGCGGCCCGGACAGGAGGGGGGCTGAAGCTTTCTTT; cdr3_aa: CASSGPDRRGAEAFF
clone_size: NA; v_call: TRBV30; j_call: TRBJ1-1; d_call: NA; cdr3_nt: TGTGCCTGGAGCATATTCCCAGGGGCCAGAATGAACACTGAAGCTTTCTTT; cdr3_aa: CAWSIFPGARMNTEAFF
clone_size: NA; v_call: TRBV6-1; j_call: TRBJ1-5; d_call: TRBD1; cdr3_nt: TGTGCCAGCAGTGACCCGGGACAGGCGAATCAGCCCCAGCATTTT; cdr3_aa: CASSDPGQANQPQHF
clone_size: NA; v_call: TRBV19; j_call: TRBJ2-2; d_call: TRBD2; cdr3_nt: TGTGCCAGTAGTATATGGCCTAGCGGGAGTAACGGGGAGCTGTTTTTT; cdr3_aa: CASSIWPSGSNGELFF
clone_size: NA; v_call: TRBV10-3; j_call: TRBJ1-2; d_call: TRBD1; cdr3_nt: TGTGCCATCAGTGAGTCGAGGGACAGGGGAAGAGAGTACACCTTC; cdr3_aa: CAISESRDRGREYTF
clone_size: NA; v_call: TRBV19; j_call: TRBJ2-6; d_call: NA; cdr3_nt: TGTGCCAGTAGTATAGACCTCAATGATCGGTCTGGGGCCAACGTCCTGACTTTC; cdr3_aa: CASSIDLNDRSGANVLTF
clone_size: NA; v_call: TRBV5-1; j_call: TRBJ2-2; d_call: TRBD2; cdr3_nt: TGCGCCAGTACCTTTAGCGGGGCCCCCGGGGAGCTGTTTTTT; cdr3_aa: CASTFSGAPGELFF
clone_size: once; v_call: TRBV6-1; j_call: TRBJ1-2; d_call: NA; cdr3_nt: TGTGCCAGCAGTGAGTTATCGGGGGTCTATGGCTACACCTTC; cdr3_aa: CASSELSGVYGYTF
clone_size: once; v_call: TRBV3-1/TRBV3-2; j_call: TRBJ1-1; d_call: NA; cdr3_nt: TGTGCCAGCAGCCAAAGGCAGACAAACACTGAAGCTTTCTTT; cdr3_aa: CASSQRQTNTEAFF
clone_size: NA; v_call: TRBV7-2; j_call: TRBJ1-1; d_call: TRBD1; cdr3_nt: TGTGCCAGCAGCCGTGGACAGGATGCGTCCCAAGCGCAAGCTTTCTTT; cdr3_aa: CASSRGQDASQAQAFF
clone_size: NA; v_call: TRBV7-2; j_call: TRBJ1-1; d_call: NA; cdr3_nt: TGTGCCAGCAGCTTACAGGGTGTAGCTTTCTTT; cdr3_aa: CASSLQGVAFF
clone_size: NA; v_call: TRBV21-1; j_call: TRBJ1-5; d_call: NA; cdr3_nt: TGTGCCAGCAGCACCAGGACAGGGTTATTTTCTAGCAATCAGCCCCAGCATTTT; cdr3_aa: CASSTRTGLFSSNQPQHF
clone_size: NA; v_call: TRBV7-9; j_call: TRBJ1-1; d_call: NA; cdr3_nt: TGTGCCAGCAGCCGGACAACCATAACTGAAGCTTTCTTT; cdr3_aa: CASSRTTITEAFF
clone_size: once; v_call: TRBV28; j_call: TRBJ1-2; d_call: TRBD1; cdr3_nt: TGTGCCAGCAGGGGCGGAAGGGGGCGTTATGGCTACACCTTC; cdr3_aa: CASRGGRGRYGYTF
clone_size: NA; v_call: TRBV24-1; j_call: TRBJ2-2; d_call: NA; cdr3_nt: TGTGCCACCCAAGACAGAACCGGGGAGCTGTTTTTT; cdr3_aa: CATQDRTGELFF
clone_size: NA; v_call: TRBV7-2; j_call: TRBJ2-5; d_call: NA; cdr3_nt: TGTGCCAGCAGCTTAATACGGGAAGAGACCCAGTACTTC; cdr3_aa: CASSLIREETQYF
clone_size: NA; v_call: TRBV19; j_call: TRBJ1-1; d_call: TRBD1; cdr3_nt: TGTGCCAGTATGAGGACAGGGGGGAACACTGAAGCTTTCTTT; cdr3_aa: CASMRTGGNTEAFF
clone_size: NA; v_call: TRBV2; j_call: TRBJ2-3; d_call: NA; cdr3_nt: TGTGCCAGCCTAGAGGTCGGGATGGATACGCAGTATTTT; cdr3_aa: CASLEVGMDTQYF
clone_size: once; v_call: TRBV29-1; j_call: TRBJ2-1; d_call: NA; cdr3_nt: TGCAGCGTTGAAAGGAGCTCCTACAATGAGCAGTTCTTC; cdr3_aa: CSVERSSYNEQFF
clone_size: NA; v_call: TRBV11-3; j_call: TRBJ2-6; d_call: TRBD1; cdr3_nt: TGTGCCAGCAGCCGAGACAGGGGGCCGGGCGGGGCCAACGTCCTGACTTTC; cdr3_aa: CASSRDRGPGGANVLTF
clone_size: NA; v_call: TRBV7-9; j_call: TRBJ1-5; d_call: TRBD1; cdr3_nt: TGTGCCAGCAGCTTGGACAGGTTAGACCAGCCCCAGCATTTT; cdr3_aa: CASSLDRLDQPQHF
clone_size: NA; v_call: TRBV7-3; j_call: TRBJ1-1; d_call: NA; cdr3_nt: TGTGCCAGCAGCTCGGGACAAGACACTGAAGCTTTCTTT; cdr3_aa: CASSSGQDTEAFF
clone_size: NA; v_call: TRBV7-2; j_call: TRBJ1-6; d_call: NA; cdr3_nt: TGTGCCAGCGGGGTGGGGGGAAATTCACCCCTCCACTTT; cdr3_aa: CASGVGGNSPLHF